This TCR beta chain was identified during a study of response to subunit inactivated influenza vaccine. Study conclusions and caveats: It was suggested by the authors that few new T cells are recruited by each seasonal influenza vaccination.

CDR1 and CDR2 from the germline V gene are SGHRS and YFSETQ. This CDR3 comprises 14 residues. V gave up 4 bases and J gave up 3 bases, with 14 bases separating them. This clonotype was counted a few times. No antigen is known for it. One entry per CDR3 protein, called by TCRdb with MiXCR from the RT-PCR reads. Of some 800,000 distinct CDR3 sequences in the sample, roughly 20% were seen once. The chain recombines TRBV5-1 with TRBJ2-7; unclear D gene. The sequence was collected from a man aged 45-60 years who received an inactivated influenza vaccine. The sequenced sample was PBMCs from blood, obtained less than 6 days after vaccination. CDR3: CASSPKTSRYEQYF. The CDR3 coding sequence is TGCGCCAGCAGCCCTAAAACGTCCCGCTACGAGCAGTACTTC.